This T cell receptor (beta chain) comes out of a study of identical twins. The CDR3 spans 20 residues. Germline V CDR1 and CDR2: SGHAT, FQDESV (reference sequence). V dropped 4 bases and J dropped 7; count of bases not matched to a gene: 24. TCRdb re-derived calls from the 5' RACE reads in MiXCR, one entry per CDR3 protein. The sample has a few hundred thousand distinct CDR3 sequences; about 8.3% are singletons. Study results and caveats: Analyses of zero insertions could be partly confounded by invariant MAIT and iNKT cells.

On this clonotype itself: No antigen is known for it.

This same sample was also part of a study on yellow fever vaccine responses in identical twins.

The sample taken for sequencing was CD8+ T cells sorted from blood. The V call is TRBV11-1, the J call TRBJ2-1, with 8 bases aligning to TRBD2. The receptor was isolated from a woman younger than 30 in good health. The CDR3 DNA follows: TGTGCCAGCAGCTCATGGGGACCGACCTCAATTCGGGAGGGCCTAAATGAGCAGTTCTTC. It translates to CASSSWGPTSIREGLNEQFF.